Presented here are 8 T cell receptor beta chains from one specimen sequenced in a study of blood T cell repertoires in COVID-19. Method: immunoSEQ multiplex PCR; TCRdb's copy keeps in-frame clones and lacks some. The table shows 300,000 to 400,000 clones, with roughly 84% occurring only once. Sequencing used peripheral blood. These receptors came from a man aged 45 to 65 with active or convalescent COVID-19.

V and J are TRBV28 and TRBJ2-2; D is possibly TRBD2 (5 bases). This CDR3 is built from 13 residues. Germline loops: CDR1 MDHEN, CDR2 SYDVKM. V lost 6 bases, J lost 7 bases, and 12 bases lay in between. The CDR3 sequence is CASSPPGIGELFF. The CDR3 DNA is TGTGCCAGCAGCCCTCCGGGGATCGGGGAGCTGTTTTTT.

The chain combines TRBV12-3 or TRBV12-4 with TRBJ1-2; no clear D gene. The CDR3 spans 13 residues. The V end lost 4 bases, the J end lost 4 bases, and 10 bases lay between the germline ends. The CDR3 region is CASSSRSSYGYTF. The CDR3 DNA sequence: TGTGCCAGCAGTTCCCGAAGCTCCTATGGCTACACCTTC.

The rearrangement links TRBV7-2 to TRBJ1-1; TRBD1 might be the D (6 bases). Germline V gene data show CDR1 as SGHTA and CDR2 as FQGNSA. Trimming removed 4 bases from V and 3 bases from J, with 9 bases in between. This CDR3 is built from 13 residues. The CDR3 region has the DNA TGTGCCAGCAGCTCCGGACAGTACACTGAAGCTTTCTTT. It is translated as CASSSGQYTEAFF.

The chain is built from TRBV9 and TRBJ2-7; 12 nucleotides agree with TRBD2. V dropped 4 bases and J dropped 1; count of bases not matched to a gene: 3. Per germline, CDR1 SGDLS and CDR2 YYNGEE. CDR3 length: 15 residues. CDR3: CASSLGLAGSYEQYF. The CDR3 DNA reads as TGTGCCAGCAGCTTAGGACTAGCGGGGTCCTACGAGCAGTACTTC.

The rearrangement joins TRBV30 to TRBJ1-4; D ambiguous. Germline CDR1 is GTSNPN and CDR2 is SVGIG (reference sequence). The length of the CDR3 is 12 residues. The germline V and J ends were trimmed by 3 bases and 4 bases, with 6 bases remaining between them. The CDR3 sequence is CAWRRFNEKLFF. The CDR3 DNA is TGTGCCTGGAGACGGTTTAATGAAAAACTGTTTTTT.

The chain has TRBV28 and TRBJ2-1, with unresolved D. V was cut by 8 bases and J by 8 bases, with 16 bases left in between. This CDR3 contains 13 residues. The germline V gene encodes CDR1 MDHEN and CDR2 SYDVKM. CDR3 nucleotide sequence: TGTGCCAGCCAACCATGGGCAGGCGATGAGCAGTTCTTC. Translation gives CASQPWAGDEQFF.

This chain joins TRBV28 and TRBJ1-2, with 7 bases aligning to TRBD1. The CDR3 runs to 12 residues. Germline V gene data show CDR1 as MDHEN and CDR2 as SYDVKM. V was pared by 8 bases and J by 4 bases, with 4 bases of the junction left unmatched. The CDR3 bases are TGTGCCAGCGGACAGGCTACCTATGGCTACACCTTC. It is translated as CASGQATYGYTF.

CDR3 region: CATSDSTTYEQYF. For the CDR3, the DNA is TGTGCCACCAGTGATTCTACTACCTACGAGCAGTACTTC. The gene calls are TRBV24-1 and TRBJ2-7; no definite D call. Germline values: CDR1 KGHDR, CDR2 SFDVKD. Trimming shortened V by 2 bases and J by 2 bases, and 6 bases separated the two germline ends. CDR3 size: 13 residues.